This T cell receptor (beta chain) was retrieved from a study of cytomegalovirus exposure and HLA in healthy donors. Findings and limits, study-wide: Among immune exposure information, only CMV serostatus was available. Specific recognition of CMV antigens was confirmed in vitro for a few chains (all CMV-associated). Investigators reported about 160 TCR beta chains as tied to cytomegalovirus. A previous analysis found most TCR beta V segments productive roughly 90% or roughly 30% of the time.

This clone has just a few counts. What it binds is not known. PCR primers comprised 60 Vbeta and 13 Jbeta primers. Some clones are missing from TCRdb's copy, which holds only in-frame ones; the method was immunoSEQ multiplex PCR. The sample contains 95,000 to 150,000 clones, 77% of which appear only once. Germline assignment: CDR1 SGHRS and CDR2 YFSETQ. This CDR3 region has 15 residues. The germline V and J ends were trimmed by 4 bases and 4 bases, with 16 bases remaining between them. This chain uses TRBV5-1 with TRBJ2-3; TRBD2 is a possible D gene (5 bases). Sequenced material: PBMCs. This clonotype was obtained from a human donor in good health. The CDR3 bases are TGCGCCAGCAGCCCCGGGGTAGCGAGGTCAGATACGCAGTATTTT. It codes for CASSPGVARSDTQYF.